The TCR beta chain under discussion was sequenced for a study of Ad26.COV2.S vaccination and SARS-CoV-2 variants. Study background: The authors gave Ad26.COV2.S intramuscularly, either once or twice 56 days apart. Study-level points and caveats: Non-spike TCR breadth was similar in vaccine and placebo recipients.

The sample holds one count of this clone. The antigen remains unidentified. Treatment of the sample: 19 received Ad26.COV2.S at low or high dose, single or two shots; about 5 received placebo; per-sample allocation not given. Sampling took place 63 days after the first vaccine or placebo injection. The table came from immunoSEQ multiplex PCR; TCRdb's copy has only in-frame clones and leaves some out. The sample lists 380,000 or so clones; under 90% were seen once. The V and J ends lost 0 bases and 3 bases respectively, with 12 bases between them. Per germline, CDR1 SGHRS and CDR2 YFSETQ. This CDR3 is built from 15 residues.

This receptor was identified in a person between 18 and 60 years old who received the Ad26.COV2.S COVID-19 vaccine or a placebo. This material consisted of peripheral blood, taken in a trial of Ad26.COV2.S vaccine versus placebo. The V gene is TRBV5-1, the J gene TRBJ1-1; D is perhaps TRBD1 (5 bases). The CDR3 nucleotides read TGCGCCAGCAGCTTGGGGGGCAGGGCCGACACTGAAGCTTTCTTT. It specifies CASSLGGRADTEAFF.